These 24 T cell receptor beta chains share one sample of origin, sequenced in a study of shared clonotypes between healthy human individuals. Profiled with immunoSEQ multiplex PCR; TCRdb holds only in-frame clones, not every one. The sample has 2 million to 2.5 million clones; under 95% are singletons. Sequences were obtained from naive CD4+ T cells from PBMCs. Subset of the sample: CD45RA+ positively selected. The receptors stem from a man between 18 and 29 years old in good health. Some clones in this sample may be carry-over from other donors' samples.

This clone was seen once. The V call is TRBV19, the J call TRBJ2-3; 8 bases agree with TRBD1. Trimming removed 7 bases from V and 4 bases from J; junction bases left unmatched: 10. The germline CDR1 and CDR2 sequences are LNHDA and SQIVND (reference sequence). There are 15 residues in the CDR3. The CDR3 loop is CASKSQGAFPDTQYF. The CDR3, as DNA: TGTGCCAGTAAGAGTCAGGGGGCTTTCCCAGATACGCAGTATTTT.

V usage is TRBV4-1 and J usage is TRBJ2-7; 8 bases match TRBD2. Per germline, CDR1 MGHRA and CDR2 YSYEKL. The CDR3 consists of 16 residues. V lost 2 bases to trimming and J lost 7 bases; unmatched junction nucleotides: 13. CDR3 sequence reads: CASSQSPLLAGGEQYF. The DNA of the CDR3 is TGCGCCAGCAGCCAAAGTCCCCTCCTGGCGGGAGGTGAGCAGTACTTC.

This clone was detected a few times. The gene calls are TRBV11-2 and TRBJ1-1, with D possibly matching TRBD1 (5 bases). This CDR3 contains 14 residues. V shed 3 bases and J shed 1 base, with 9 bases lying between them. Looked up from germline, CDR1 is SGHAT and CDR2 is FQNNGV. The CDR3 coding sequence is TGTGCCAGCAGCTTGGGTACAGGGAACACTGAAGCTTTCTTT. As protein: CASSLGTGNTEAFF.

The chain couples TRBV9 to TRBJ2-3, with 7 positions matching TRBD2. Looked up from germline, CDR1 is SGDLS and CDR2 is YYNGEE. The ends lost 0 bases at V and 3 bases at J; junction bases unmatched: 7. This CDR3 region has 16 residues. CDR3 region: CASSVAGGRGTDTQYF. Written as DNA, the CDR3 is TGTGCCAGCAGCGTAGCCGGCGGGAGAGGGACAGATACGCAGTATTTT. Variable domain in full (rest from reference TRBV9 and TRBJ2-3): DSGVTQTPKHLITATGQRVTLRCSPRSGDLSVYWYQQSLDQGLQFLIQYYNGEERAKGNILERFSAQQFPDLHSELNLSSLELGDSALYFCASSVAGGRGTDTQYFGPGTRLTVL.

This chain joins TRBV7-9 and TRBJ1-1; a possible D gene is TRBD1 (5 bases). Germline V lookup: CDR1 SEHNR, CDR2 FQNEAQ (reference sequence). Trimming left V 5 bases short and J 1 base short, with 14 bases between. The CDR3 extends over 15 amino acids. The CDR3 here is CASSEQGTANTEAFF. In nucleotides, the CDR3 is TGTGCCAGCAGCGAGCAAGGGACCGCGAACACTGAAGCTTTCTTT.

The chain combines TRBV7-3 with TRBJ2-3; no reliable D call. Trimming removed 2 bases at V and 0 bases at J, with 15 bases between. The germline V gene has CDR1 SGHTA and CDR2 FQGTGA. The CDR3 is 17 amino acids. CDR3 in amino acids: CASSLGLRATSTDTQYF. CDR3 bases: TGTGCCAGCAGCTTAGGTCTCCGGGCCACTAGCACAGATACGCAGTATTTT.

Comment on this clone: The identical CDR3 is also encoded by other nucleotide sequences in the sample. The chain joins TRBV28 to TRBJ1-3; D may be TRBD1 (5 bases). The length of the CDR3 is 14 residues. V lost 5 bases to trimming and J lost 3 bases, with 11 bases between them. Germline V lookup: CDR1 MDHEN, CDR2 SYDVKM. CDR3 region: CASSPGGGGNTIYF. CDR3 nucleotides: TGTGCCAGCAGTCCCGGGGGTGGTGGAAACACCATATATTTT.

The CDR3 is CASRRTLAGEQYF. CDR3 DNA sequence: TGTGCCAGCCGCAGGACCCTTGCCGGCGAGCAGTACTTC. This sequence joins TRBV19 and TRBJ2-7, with D uncertain. CDR3 length equals 13 residues. V was clipped by 9 bases and J by 6 bases, with 18 bases between them. Germline values: CDR1 LNHDA, CDR2 SQIVND (reference sequence).

As concerns this clone: Other DNA sequences in the sample encode the same CDR3. This chain joins TRBV7-3 and TRBJ2-3; 9 positions match TRBD2. CDR3 size: 14 residues. Trimming cost V 4 bases and J 4 bases; bases outside gene matches: 3. Germline CDR1 SGHTA, CDR2 FQGTGA. CDR3 DNA: TGTGCCAGCAGCTCAGGACTAGCGTCAGATACGCAGTATTTT. Encoded protein: CASSSGLASDTQYF. Supplemented by reference TRBV7-3 and TRBJ2-3, the full variable domain reads GAGVSQTPSNKVTEKGKYVELRCDPISGHTALYWYRQSLGQGPEFLIYFQGTGAADDSGLPNDRFFAVRPEGSVSTLKIQRTERGDSAVYLCASSSGLASDTQYFGPGTRLTVL.

The rearrangement links TRBV7-9 to TRBJ2-5; D unclear. CDR1 and CDR2 (germline): SEHNR, FQNEAQ (reference sequence). The CDR3 runs 12 residues. The V end was cut by 8 bases, the J end by 5 bases, with 12 bases between. Here the CDR3 reads CASAKVGETQYF. CDR3 in DNA: TGTGCCAGCGCGAAAGTGGGGGAGACCCAGTACTTC.

V usage is TRBV28 and J usage is TRBJ2-7, with unresolved D. Germline CDR1 reads MDHEN; CDR2 reads SYDVKM. The CDR3 covers 15 residues. Trimming removed 2 bases at V and 2 bases at J, with 13 bases between. The CDR3 DNA follows: TGTGCCAGCAGTTTAACTTTCCAGCCGACCTACGAGCAGTACTTC. It codes for CASSLTFQPTYEQYF.

The chain recombines TRBV5-1 with TRBJ2-7, with 7 positions matching TRBD1. CDR1 and CDR2 from the germline V gene are SGHRS and YFSETQ. Trimming at V came to 4 bases and at J to 0 bases, leaving 10 bases not matched to a gene. This CDR3 comprises 16 residues. The CDR3 sequence: CASSPKPAGGSYEQYF. In DNA form, the CDR3 reads TGCGCCAGCAGCCCTAAACCGGCAGGGGGCTCCTACGAGCAGTACTTC. The full variable domain, completed using reference TRBV5-1 and TRBJ2-7, is KAGVTQTPRYLIKTRGQQVTLSCSPISGHRSVSWYQQTPGQGLQFLFEYFSETQRNKGNFPGRFSGRQFSNSRSEMNVSTLELGDSALYLCASSPKPAGGSYEQYFGPGTRLTVT.

The chain has TRBV6-1 and TRBJ1-1, with TRBD1 as a possible D gene (5 bases). With 4 bases removed from V and 6 bases from J, the gap between germline ends came to 9 bases. Germline CDR1 is MNHNS and CDR2 is SASEGT. The CDR3 is 12 residues long. CDR3 DNA sequence: TGTGCCAGCAGTGGCTGGGGCCCTGAAGCTTTCTTT. It encodes CASSGWGPEAFF.

This chain links TRBV27 with TRBJ1-4, with 9 bases matching TRBD1. Germline CDR1 reads MNHEY; CDR2 reads SMNVEV (reference sequence). V was clipped by 5 bases and J by 14 bases; unmatched bases: 9. This CDR3 contains 13 residues. Here the CDR3 DNA reads TGTGCCAGCAGTGCAACCCCGGGACAGGGTCTGTTTTTT. Translated, it gives CASSATPGQGLFF.

The chain uses TRBV5-4 and TRBJ2-3; D possibly corresponds to TRBD1 (5 bases). Trimming pared 4 bases from V and 4 bases from J, leaving 10 bases between. CDR3 length: 13 amino acids. Germline loops: CDR1 SGHNT, CDR2 YYREEE (reference sequence). The CDR3 DNA reads TGTGCCAGCAGCGTAAGGGGTGCAGATACGCAGTATTTT. It encodes CASSVRGADTQYF.

V usage is TRBV5-1 and J usage is TRBJ2-3, with 7 bases that match TRBD1. CDR1 SGHRS and CDR2 YFSETQ come from the germline V gene. This CDR3 is built from 16 residues. The V gene end was trimmed by 2 bases and the J gene end by 2 bases; junction bases not matched to a gene: 8. Written as DNA, the CDR3 is TGCGCCAGCAGCTTCCCGGTGGGACAGAACACAGATACGCAGTATTTT. It codes for CASSFPVGQNTDTQYF.

This clone has more than one count but fewer than ten. The genes are TRBV11-3 and TRBJ2-1; the D is unclear. This CDR3 is 19 amino acids long. Trimming stripped 1 base from V and 0 bases from J, with 19 bases between. Per the germline V gene, CDR1 is SGHNT and CDR2 is YENEEA. CDR3 amino acids: CASSLVGPYNANSYNEQFF. CDR3 coding DNA: TGTGCCAGCAGCTTAGTGGGCCCTTACAATGCAAACTCCTACAATGAGCAGTTCTTC.

The chain employs TRBV30 and TRBJ2-6; D is unresolved. Germline assignment: CDR1 GTSNPN and CDR2 SVGIG (reference sequence). This CDR3 has 15 amino acids. Trimming left V 0 bases short and J 0 bases short, with 6 bases between. The CDR3 is CAWSVPASGANVLTF. Written as DNA, the CDR3 is TGTGCCTGGAGTGTACCGGCCTCTGGGGCCAACGTCCTGACTTTC.

The CDR3 sequence: CASSEAGGSLFEKLFF. CDR3 nucleotide sequence: TGTGCCAGCAGTGAAGCTGGGGGGTCCCTTTTTGAAAAACTGTTTTTT. The chain recombines TRBV6-1 with TRBJ1-4; D may be TRBD1 (5 bases). The CDR3 sequence is 16 residues long. V was clipped by 0 bases and J by 7 bases, with 15 bases between them. Germline CDR1 is MNHNS and CDR2 is SASEGT.

The rearrangement uses TRBV5-4 and TRBJ2-3; 9 bases align to TRBD2. CDR1 SGHNT and CDR2 YYREEE come from the germline V gene (reference sequence). The CDR3 runs to 16 residues. The J segment lost 2 bases and the V segment lost 9 bases, leaving 13 bases of the junction unmatched. The chain's CDR3 is CATEGIAGGPTDTQYF. CDR3 coding DNA: TGTGCCACCGAGGGAATTGCGGGAGGGCCCACAGATACGCAGTATTTT. Full variable domain (remainder filled in from reference TRBV5-4 and TRBJ2-3): ETGVTQSPTHLIKTRGQQVTLRCSSQSGHNTVSWYQQALGQGPQFIFQYYREEENGRGNFPPRFSGLQFPNYSSELNVNALELDDSALYLCATEGIAGGPTDTQYFGPGTRLTVL.

The CDR3 reads CAISAGQGGGYGYTF. The CDR3 DNA reads as TGTGCCATCAGTGCTGGACAGGGGGGCGGGTATGGCTACACCTTC. The V and J genes are TRBV10-3 and TRBJ1-2, with TRBD1 matching 10 bases. V gave up 4 bases and J gave up 5 bases; unmatched junction bases: 7. The CDR3 is made up of 15 amino acids. Germline V gene data show CDR1 as ENHRY and CDR2 as SYGVKD.

The chain couples TRBV9 to TRBJ1-1; 7 bases match TRBD1. The CDR3 spans 15 residues. Germline values: CDR1 SGDLS, CDR2 YYNGEE. Losses at the gene ends were 3 bases for V and 0 bases for J; bases not matched to a gene: 5. The CDR3: CASSGKQGMNTEAFF. The CDR3, as DNA: TGTGCCAGCAGCGGCAAACAGGGGATGAACACTGAAGCTTTCTTT.

The chain is built from TRBV11-1 and TRBJ2-2; D not certain. The CDR3 is 17 amino acids. V shed 5 bases and J shed 0 bases, with 16 bases lying between them. Per the germline V gene, CDR1 is SGHAT and CDR2 is FQDESV (reference sequence). The CDR3 protein is CASSDADRGPNTGELFF. In DNA, the CDR3 is TGTGCCAGCAGCGACGCCGACCGCGGCCCGAACACCGGGGAGCTGTTTTTT.

This chain links TRBV2 with TRBJ1-5; 7 bases fit TRBD1. Per the germline V gene, CDR1 is SNHLY and CDR2 is FYNNEI. The CDR3 loop spans 15 amino acids. J gave up 2 bases and V 6 bases, and 7 bases lay outside the gene matches. The chain's CDR3 is CASRGPGGRNQPQHF. The CDR3 region has the DNA TGTGCCAGCAGGGGGCCAGGGGGACGCAATCAGCCCCAGCATTTT.